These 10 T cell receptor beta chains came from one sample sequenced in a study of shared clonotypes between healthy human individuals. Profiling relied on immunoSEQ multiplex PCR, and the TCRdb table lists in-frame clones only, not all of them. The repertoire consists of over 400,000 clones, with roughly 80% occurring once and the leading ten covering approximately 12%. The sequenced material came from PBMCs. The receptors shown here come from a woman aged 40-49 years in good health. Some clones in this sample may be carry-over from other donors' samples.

CDR3 in amino acids: CASTGRQGITGELFF. Written as DNA, the CDR3 is TGTGCCAGCACCGGACGACAGGGAATCACCGGGGAGCTGTTTTTT. V is TRBV2 and J is TRBJ2-2, with 7 bases lining up with TRBD1. The CDR3 covers 15 residues. Germline CDR1 reads SNHLY; CDR2 reads FYNNEI. Trimming at V came to 7 bases and at J to 4 bases, leaving 9 bases not matched to a gene.

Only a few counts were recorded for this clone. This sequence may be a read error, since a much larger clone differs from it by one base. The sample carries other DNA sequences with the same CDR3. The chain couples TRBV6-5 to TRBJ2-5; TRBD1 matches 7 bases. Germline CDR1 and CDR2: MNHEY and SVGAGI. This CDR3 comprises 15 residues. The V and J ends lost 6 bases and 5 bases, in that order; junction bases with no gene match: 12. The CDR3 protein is CASRETVGQQETQYF. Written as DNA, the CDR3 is TGTGCCAGCAGAGAGACCGTGGGACAGCAGGAGACCCAGTACTTC.

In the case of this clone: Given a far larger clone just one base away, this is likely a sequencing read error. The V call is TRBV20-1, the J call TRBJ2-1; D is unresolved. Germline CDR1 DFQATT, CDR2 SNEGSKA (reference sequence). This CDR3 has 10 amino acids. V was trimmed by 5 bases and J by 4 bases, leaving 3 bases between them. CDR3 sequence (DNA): TGCAGTGCTCGTTACAATGAGCAGTTCTTC. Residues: CSARYNEQFF.

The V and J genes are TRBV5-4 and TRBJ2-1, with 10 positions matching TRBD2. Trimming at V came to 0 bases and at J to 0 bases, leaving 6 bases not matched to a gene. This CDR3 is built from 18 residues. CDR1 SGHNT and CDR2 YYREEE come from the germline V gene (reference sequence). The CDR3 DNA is TGTGCCAGCAGCTTGGGGCTAGCGGGAGCGACCTCCTACAATGAGCAGTTCTTC. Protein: CASSLGLAGATSYNEQFF.

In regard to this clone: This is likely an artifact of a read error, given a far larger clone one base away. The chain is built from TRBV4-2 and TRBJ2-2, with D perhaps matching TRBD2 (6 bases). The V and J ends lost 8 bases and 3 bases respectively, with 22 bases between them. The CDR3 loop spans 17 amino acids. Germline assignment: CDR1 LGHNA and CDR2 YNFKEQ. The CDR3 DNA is TGTGCCAGCCAACCAACCGGGAGAGGGTATTACACCGGGGAGCTGTTTTTT. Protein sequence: CASQPTGRGYYTGELFF.

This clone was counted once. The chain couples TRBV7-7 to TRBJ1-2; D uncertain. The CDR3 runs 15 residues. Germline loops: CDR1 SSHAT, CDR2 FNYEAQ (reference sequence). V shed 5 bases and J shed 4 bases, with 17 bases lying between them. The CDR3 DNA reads TGTGCCAGCAGCATATGTTGCCGAAAGACCTATGGCTACACCTTC. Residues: CASSICCRKTYGYTF.

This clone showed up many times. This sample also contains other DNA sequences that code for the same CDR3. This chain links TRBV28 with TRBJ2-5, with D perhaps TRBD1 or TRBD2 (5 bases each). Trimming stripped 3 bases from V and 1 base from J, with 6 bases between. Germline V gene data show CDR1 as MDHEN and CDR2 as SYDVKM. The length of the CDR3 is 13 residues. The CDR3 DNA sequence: TGTGCCAGCAGTTTGGGACCCCAAGAGACCCAGTACTTC. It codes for CASSLGPQETQYF.

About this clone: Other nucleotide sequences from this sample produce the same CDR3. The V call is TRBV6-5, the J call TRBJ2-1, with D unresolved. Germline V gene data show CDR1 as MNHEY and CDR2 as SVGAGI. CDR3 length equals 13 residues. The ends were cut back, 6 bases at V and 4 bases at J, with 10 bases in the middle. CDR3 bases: TGTGCCAGCAGCCTAGGGCCTTACAATGAGCAGTTCTTC. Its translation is CASSLGPYNEQFF.

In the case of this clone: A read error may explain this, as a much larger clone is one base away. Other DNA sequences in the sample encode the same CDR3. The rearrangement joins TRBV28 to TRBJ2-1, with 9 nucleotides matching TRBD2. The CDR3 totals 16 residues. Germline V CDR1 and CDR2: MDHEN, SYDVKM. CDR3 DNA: TGTGCAAGCAGACAAACCGCGGGAGGGTCCTACAATGAGCAGTTCTTC. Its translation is CASRQTAGGSYNEQFF.

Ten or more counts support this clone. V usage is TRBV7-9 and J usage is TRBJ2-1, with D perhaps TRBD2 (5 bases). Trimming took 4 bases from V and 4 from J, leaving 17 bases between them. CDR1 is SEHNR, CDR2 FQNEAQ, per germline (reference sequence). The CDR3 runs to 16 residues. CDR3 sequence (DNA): TGTGCCAGCAGCTCCGAAAACTCGCGGGCATACAATGAGCAGTTCTTC. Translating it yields CASSSENSRAYNEQFF.